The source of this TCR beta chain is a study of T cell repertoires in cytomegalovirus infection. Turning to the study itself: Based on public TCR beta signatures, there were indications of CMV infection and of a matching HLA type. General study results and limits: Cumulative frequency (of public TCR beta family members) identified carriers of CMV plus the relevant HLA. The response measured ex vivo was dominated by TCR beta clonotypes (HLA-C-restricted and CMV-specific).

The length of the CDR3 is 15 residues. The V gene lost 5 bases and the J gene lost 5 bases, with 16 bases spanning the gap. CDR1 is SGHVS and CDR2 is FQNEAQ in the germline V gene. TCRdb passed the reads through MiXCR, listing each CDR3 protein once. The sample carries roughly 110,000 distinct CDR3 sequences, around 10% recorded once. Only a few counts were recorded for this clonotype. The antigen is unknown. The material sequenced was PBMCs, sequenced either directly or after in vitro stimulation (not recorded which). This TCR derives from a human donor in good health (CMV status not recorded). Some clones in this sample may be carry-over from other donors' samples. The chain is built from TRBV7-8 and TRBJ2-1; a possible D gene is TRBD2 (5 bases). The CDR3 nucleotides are TGTGCCAGCAGCGTACTAGTCCTAAACCACAATGAGCAGTTCTTC. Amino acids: CASSVLVLNHNEQFF.